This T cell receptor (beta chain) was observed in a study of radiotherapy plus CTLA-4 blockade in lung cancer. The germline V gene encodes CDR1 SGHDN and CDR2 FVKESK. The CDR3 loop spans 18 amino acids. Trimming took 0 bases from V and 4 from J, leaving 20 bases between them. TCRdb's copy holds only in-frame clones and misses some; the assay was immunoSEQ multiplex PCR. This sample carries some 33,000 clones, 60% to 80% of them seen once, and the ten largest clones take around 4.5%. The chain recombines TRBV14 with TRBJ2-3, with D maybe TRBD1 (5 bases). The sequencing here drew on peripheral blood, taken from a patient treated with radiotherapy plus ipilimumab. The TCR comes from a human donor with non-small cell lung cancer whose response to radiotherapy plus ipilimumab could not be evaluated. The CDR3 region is CASSQDWLGPRRPDTQYF. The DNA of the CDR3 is TGTGCCAGCAGCCAAGATTGGTTGGGGCCCCGGAGACCAGATACGCAGTATTTT.